This T cell receptor beta chain is from a study of T cells after yellow fever vaccination (dated by TCRdb to the late 2010s). Broadly, across the study: The SMART-Seq v4 Ultra Low Input RNA kit was used to prepare libraries from fractions with low cell numbers. Bulk TCR alpha and beta repertoires were sequenced longitudinally to track T-cell clones before and after primary and booster YFV17D yellow fever vaccination. Two healthy male donors made up the cohort, one aged 18 to 29 years and the other aged 30 to 40 years. Blood was collected at multiple timepoints before and after primary and secondary immunization, and bulk PBMC replicates and cell subsets were isolated. Study-level results and caveats: After the booster, most of the clones that had expanded following primary vaccination were detected again (almost 98% of CD4 and around 87% of CD8), which suggests that memory was broadly maintained. FACS-sorted repertoires could contain abundant contaminating clonotypes from the bulk population, so computational filtering was required. The study included only two donors, which limits how far the findings can be generalized. The secondary T-cell response was weaker than the primary response but faster, peaking on day 5 instead of day 15. A small fraction of clonotypes showed up in both the CD4 and CD8 compartments, probably as a result of convergent recombination.

This clonotype turned up a few times. The antigen it recognizes is unknown. Base qualities are not recorded, but no much larger clone differs from it by a single base. The germline V gene gives CDR1 as SGHRS and CDR2 as YFSETQ. V is reduced by 4 bases and J by 3 bases, leaving a spacing of 13 bases between them. The CDR3 measures 14 amino acids from cysteine to phenylalanine. The DNA shown is the 42-base CDR3, in frame from base 1. Taken with the paper, the label for treatment or condition translates to: live attenuated yellow fever vaccine strain. At every blood-draw timepoint, two biological replicates of bulk PBMCs were collected. PBMCs were isolated from peripheral blood using a standard Ficoll-Paque protocol. TriZol was used to extract RNA from bulk PBMCs, from CD4 and CD8 fractions, and from dextramer-positive and dextramer-negative fractions. TCR cDNA was synthesized by 5'RACE template switching, through which a universal primer site and unique molecular identifiers were introduced. Priming of cDNA synthesis was performed from both the TCR alpha and TCR beta constant segments. Library amplification used two PCR steps, and the second PCR step added sample barcodes and sequencing adapters. Sequencing of the libraries was done on either Illumina HiSeq 2500 (2x100 bp) or NovaSeq (2x150 bp). Per the source publication's procedure: MIGEC was used to demultiplex reads and collapse the reads into UMI consensus sequences, and MiXCR was used for V(D)J alignment. Clonotypes responding to the vaccine were identified with edgeR on replicate PBMC samples, with the criteria of FDR below 0.01 and a log2 fold change above 5 up to day 15. Each bulk clonotype was labeled CD4 or CD8 based on which sequenced repertoire, CD4 or CD8, contained the clonotype at higher abundance. TCRdb reanalyzed the raw reads on its own, using fastp at Q25 for trimming and MiXCR for clone calling, and kept in-frame beta chains. Identical CDR3 protein sequences are pooled into one entry, listed with their most common genes and DNA. Clone size and V and J calls follow TCRdb, not the original study. The sample contains hundreds of thousands of distinct CDR3 sequences, 12% of them found a single time. Of the sample, 15% falls within the top ten clones.

Material: PBMCs, obtained on the day of the yellow fever booster vaccination. The source of this sequence is a man aged 30 to 39 who received the YFV17D yellow fever vaccine. Recombination joined TRBV5-1 with TRBJ2-5, and perhaps TRBD2 as D gene, on 5 matching bases. Here is the DNA: TGCGCCAGCAGCCTCATGGACTCCGAAGAGACCCAGTACTTC. It translates to CASSLMDSEETQYF. Reference TRBV5-1 and TRBJ2-5 genes cover what lies past the CDR3, so the full variable domain is KAGVTQTPRYLIKTRGQQVTLSCSPISGHRSVSWYQQTPGQGLQFLFEYFSETQRNKGNFPGRFSGRQFSNSRSEMNVSTLELGDSALYLCASSLMDSEETQYFGPGTRLLVL.